Presented here are 29 T cell receptor beta chains from one specimen sequenced in a study of T cell responses to AZD1222 COVID-19 vaccine (dated by TCRdb to the early 2020s). The time point label corresponds to: about 28 days (+/-7) after the second vaccine dose. The method was the immunoSEQ multiplex PCR assay. TCRdb re-hosts the immuneACCESS table, in-frame sequences only. Its copies lack some clones; in the studies checked, an unresolved V gene accounts for under half of them, and the cause for the rest is not known. The sample data list roughly 150,000 clones, and 88% of these were observed just once. Of the sample, 3.1% is held by the ten largest clones. This specimen consisted of peripheral blood, obtained 28 days after the second AZD1222 dose. These receptors were obtained from an adult who received the AZD1222 COVID-19 vaccine.

The V and J genes are TRBV11-3 and TRBJ2-1; D might be TRBD1 (5 bases). CDR1 and CDR2 from the germline V gene are SGHNT and YENEEA. Trimming shortened V by 5 bases and J by 4 bases, and 9 bases separated the two germline ends. The CDR3 runs to 13 residues. CDR3 sequence reads: CASSPGLYNEQFF. As DNA, the CDR3 is TGTGCCAGCAGCCCAGGGTTATACAATGAGCAGTTCTTC.

The chain combines TRBV5-1 with TRBJ2-1; tentatively, D is TRBD1 (5 bases). This CDR3 region has 15 residues. V shed 2 bases and J shed 1 base, with 10 bases lying between them. Germline values: CDR1 SGHRS, CDR2 YFSETQ. The CDR3 loop is CASSFQGVSYNEQFF. The CDR3, as DNA: TGCGCCAGCAGCTTTCAGGGCGTATCCTACAATGAGCAGTTCTTC. The whole variable domain, remainder taken from reference TRBV5-1 and TRBJ2-1, is KAGVTQTPRYLIKTRGQQVTLSCSPISGHRSVSWYQQTPGQGLQFLFEYFSETQRNKGNFPGRFSGRQFSNSRSEMNVSTLELGDSALYLCASSFQGVSYNEQFFGPGTRLTVL.

This chain joins TRBV28 and TRBJ2-3, with D possibly matching TRBD2 (6 bases). From germline, CDR1 is MDHEN and CDR2 SYDVKM. The CDR3 is 14 residues long. Trimming took off 3 bases at V and 3 bases at J, with 10 bases between the two ends. CDR3 in amino acids: CASSFLSGTDTQYF. CDR3 sequence (DNA): TGTGCCAGCAGTTTCCTTAGCGGTACAGATACGCAGTATTTT.

The chain couples TRBV4-2 to TRBJ2-7; D is unresolved. Trimming removed 1 base from V and 0 bases from J, with 16 bases in between. The CDR3 contains 17 residues. Germline assignment: CDR1 LGHNA and CDR2 YNFKEQ. CDR3 coding DNA: TGTGCCAGCAGCCAAGCCTTGCTCCCTGGGGTCTCCTACGAGCAGTACTTC. Its translation is CASSQALLPGVSYEQYF.

The V call is TRBV25-1, the J call TRBJ1-2; 9 positions agree with TRBD1. This CDR3 has 15 amino acids. J gave up 6 bases and V 4 bases, and 9 bases lay outside the gene matches. CDR1 is MGHDK, CDR2 SYGVNS, per germline. The CDR3 is CASSGTPGQGDGYTF. CDR3 nucleotide sequence: TGTGCCAGCAGTGGCACACCGGGACAGGGTGATGGCTACACCTTC.

This chain connects TRBV7-2 to TRBJ2-5; TRBD2 agrees at 7 bases. Germline assignment: CDR1 SGHTA and CDR2 FQGNSA. The J segment lost 0 bases and the V segment lost 4 bases, leaving 5 bases of the junction unmatched. The CDR3 runs 15 residues. CDR3 DNA: TGTGCCAGCAGCTCTAGCGGTTTAGACCAAGAGACCCAGTACTTC. It translates to CASSSSGLDQETQYF.

The chain couples TRBV11-3 to TRBJ2-3; D is perhaps TRBD1 or TRBD2 (7 bases each). The CDR3 runs 16 residues. CDR1 is SGHNT and CDR2 is YENEEA in the germline V gene. Between the trimmed V and J ends, which lost 4 bases and 2 bases, there was a span of 16 bases. CDR3 in amino acids: CASSYRGGSFTDTQYF. CDR3 DNA sequence: TGTGCCAGCAGCTACAGGGGCGGGAGTTTCACAGATACGCAGTATTTT. Filled out from reference TRBV11-3 and TRBJ2-3, the complete variable domain reads EAGVVQSPRYKIIEKKQPVAFWCNPISGHNTLYWYLQNLGQGPELLIRYENEEAVDDSQLPKDRFSAERLKGVDSTLKIQPAELGDSAVYLCASSYRGGSFTDTQYFGPGTRLTVL.

V and J are TRBV9 and TRBJ1-1; TRBD1 is a possible D gene (6 bases). V dropped 1 base and J dropped 6 bases, with 10 bases sitting between them. Looked up from germline, CDR1 is SGDLS and CDR2 is YYNGEE. The CDR3 has 13 residues. For the CDR3, the DNA is TGTGCCAGCAGCGTATCGGGGGCGGCTGAAGCTTTCTTT. Amino acids: CASSVSGAAEAFF.

J is TRBJ2-1 and V is TRBV6-4; D assignment may be TRBD1 or TRBD2 (5 bases each). The CDR3 is 16 residues long. The germline CDR1 and CDR2 sequences are MRHNA and SNTAGT. The V end was cut by 1 base, the J end by 1 base, with 11 bases between. In nucleotides, the CDR3 is TGTGCCAGCAGTGACTTTGGGGGAGTATCCTACAATGAGCAGTTCTTC. This translates into CASSDFGGVSYNEQFF.

Comment on this clone: The sample contains more than one DNA sequence encoding this CDR3. The genes are TRBV30 and TRBJ2-3; D possibly matches TRBD1 or TRBD2 (5 bases each). The CDR3 is 15 residues long. V was pared by 3 bases and J by 0 bases, with 13 bases between. The germline V gene encodes CDR1 GTSNPN and CDR2 SVGIG (reference sequence). CDR3 sequence (DNA): TGTGCCTGGAGCAGGGACGGTCGAAGCACAGATACGCAGTATTTT. The encoded protein is CAWSRDGRSTDTQYF.

J is TRBJ1-2 and V is TRBV10-3, with D possibly TRBD1 on 6 matching bases. The CDR3 is 16 residues long. V lost 6 bases to trimming and J lost 8 bases, with 25 bases between them. Germline lookup yields CDR1 ENHRY and CDR2 SYGVKD. CDR3 sequence: CAIRAPTGGTGSGYTF. The CDR3 nucleotides are TGTGCCATCAGGGCCCCGACAGGAGGGACGGGATCGGGCTACACCTTC.

V is TRBV18 and J is TRBJ2-4, with D perhaps matching TRBD2 (5 bases). Germline CDR1 is KGHSH and CDR2 is LQKENI. V was trimmed by 3 bases and J by 4 bases, leaving 10 bases between them. CDR3 size: 14 residues. The CDR3 DNA reads as TGTGCCAGCTCACCTGAAGCGGTAAAAAACATTCAGTACTTC. Protein product: CASSPEAVKNIQYF.

The chain is built from TRBV7-2 and TRBJ1-1; D is uncertain. The ends were cut back, 6 bases at V and 1 base at J, with 15 bases in the middle. CDR3 length: 15 amino acids. CDR1 is SGHTA, CDR2 FQGNSA, per germline. CDR3 loop: CASRVTGSPNTEAFF. The DNA of the CDR3 is TGTGCCAGCAGAGTTACCGGGAGCCCGAACACTGAAGCTTTCTTT.

The gene calls are TRBV5-4 and TRBJ2-5; 9 bases are shared with TRBD2. The junction had 5 bases not matched to a gene; V was cut back by 3 bases and J by 2 bases. The CDR3 sequence is 15 residues long. CDR1 and CDR2 (germline): SGHNT, YYREEE (reference sequence). CDR3: CASSSGLARQETQYF. The CDR3 bases are TGTGCCAGCAGCTCGGGACTAGCCCGGCAAGAGACCCAGTACTTC.

The rearrangement uses TRBV7-2 and TRBJ1-4; D is unresolved. Germline values: CDR1 SGHTA, CDR2 FQGNSA. Trimming shortened V by 4 bases and J by 7 bases, and 10 bases separated the two germline ends. This CDR3 has 13 amino acids. The CDR3: CASSSITGEKLFF. The CDR3 DNA sequence: TGTGCCAGCAGCTCCATTACCGGTGAAAAACTGTTTTTT.

CDR3 coding DNA: TGTGCCAGCAGCATATCGATGAGGCGGGGAAAGAATGAGCAGTTCTTC. Its translation is CASSISMRRGKNEQFF. The chain has TRBV7-2 and TRBJ2-1; possible D gene TRBD2, 6 bases. V gave up 5 bases and J gave up 7 bases, with 21 bases separating them. The germline V gene has CDR1 SGHTA and CDR2 FQGNSA. The CDR3 is made up of 16 amino acids.

The chain employs TRBV11-1 and TRBJ2-1; D is ambiguous. The V and J ends lost 2 bases and 2 bases respectively, with 7 bases between them. Germline loops: CDR1 SGHAT, CDR2 FQDESV (reference sequence). The CDR3 runs 14 residues. The CDR3 loop reads CASSLPGPYNEQFF. The CDR3 DNA reads TGTGCCAGCAGCTTACCCGGACCCTACAATGAGCAGTTCTTC.

The chain recombines TRBV9 with TRBJ2-7; D possibly corresponds to TRBD2 (6 bases). CDR3 length equals 12 residues. The germline V gene has CDR1 SGDLS and CDR2 YYNGEE. Trimming pared 3 bases from V and 4 bases from J, leaving 8 bases between. CDR3 coding DNA: TGTGCCAGCAGCGGGGGGGATTACGAGCAGTACTTC. It encodes CASSGGDYEQYF.

V is TRBV18 and J is TRBJ1-3; D perhaps matches TRBD1 (6 bases). In germline, CDR1 is KGHSH, CDR2 LQKENI. The CDR3 runs to 16 residues. V lost 3 bases to trimming and J lost 4 bases, with 16 bases between them. CDR3 coding DNA: TGTGCCAGCTCACCGTCGACAGGTTTTGGGGGAAACACCATATATTTT. Its translation is CASSPSTGFGGNTIYF.

J is TRBJ1-6 and V is TRBV7-8; 7 bases are shared with TRBD1. The germline V gene encodes CDR1 SGHVS and CDR2 FQNEAQ. This CDR3 comprises 14 residues. Unmatched junction bases numbered 9, after V lost 2 bases and J lost 14 bases. The chain's CDR3 is CASSLNRGSGTLHF. The CDR3 nucleotides read TGTGCCAGCAGCTTAAACAGGGGCAGTGGGACCCTCCACTTT.

V and J are TRBV5-1 and TRBJ2-3; D not certain. CDR1 and CDR2 from the germline V gene are SGHRS and YFSETQ. This CDR3 has 15 amino acids. The V end lost 0 bases, the J end lost 2 bases, and 10 bases lay between the germline ends. The CDR3 DNA follows: TGCGCCAGCAGCTTGGCTAGATCGTACACAGATACGCAGTATTTT. This translates into CASSLARSYTDTQYF.

The rearrangement joins TRBV6-2 or TRBV6-3 to TRBJ2-2; D remains ambiguous. Germline-derived CDR1 and CDR2 are MNHEY and SVGEGT. V was cut by 6 bases and J by 3 bases, with 20 bases left in between. The CDR3 extends over 17 amino acids. The CDR3 bases are TGTGCCAGCAGCACACTCCGACAACGTCCACACACCGGGGAGCTGTTTTTT. This translates into CASSTLRQRPHTGELFF.

This chain links TRBV24-1 with TRBJ1-4; D gene ambiguous. The CDR3 is made up of 14 amino acids. V lost 4 bases, J lost 8 bases, and 13 bases lay in between. CDR1 KGHDR and CDR2 SFDVKD come from the germline V gene. In nucleotides, the CDR3 is TGTGCCACCAGTGACCCATTTGCGGGGGAAAAACTGTTTTTT. It specifies CATSDPFAGEKLFF.

To note about this clone: At one of its ends the junction is not consistent with the germline gene, which may arise from a read error. The chain carries TRBV7-7 and TRBJ2-5; D is uncertain. Germline V CDR1 and CDR2: SSHAT, FNYEAQ (reference sequence). This CDR3 has 13 amino acids. The chain's CDR3 is CASSKEPGETQYF. As DNA, the CDR3 is TGTGCTAGCAGCAAAGAACCGGGAGAGACCCAGTACTTC.

The chain has TRBV10-3 and TRBJ1-3; possibly TRBD1 for D (6 bases). Trimming left V 2 bases short and J 2 bases short, with 7 bases between. CDR3 size: 14 residues. Germline-derived CDR1 and CDR2 are ENHRY and SYGVKD. The chain's CDR3 is CAISEDRTGNTIYF. The CDR3 DNA reads TGTGCCATCAGTGAGGACAGGACTGGAAACACCATATATTTT.

V and J are TRBV5-4 and TRBJ2-6; TRBD1 aligns across 8 bases. The CDR3 totals 16 residues. Germline V gives CDR1 SGHNT, CDR2 YYREEE (reference sequence). J gave up 3 bases and V 3 bases, and 5 bases lay outside the gene matches. CDR3 nucleotide sequence: TGTGCCAGCAGCTCGCCGGACAGGGATGGGGCCAACGTCCTGACTTTC. Amino acid sequence: CASSSPDRDGANVLTF.

The rearrangement joins TRBV19 to TRBJ2-1; TRBD2 matches 10 bases. The V segment lost 7 bases and the J segment 6 bases; nucleotides outside the gene matches: 6. The germline V gene has CDR1 LNHDA and CDR2 SQIVND (reference sequence). This CDR3 spans 14 amino acids. CDR3 region: CASKVGTSVNEQFF. The CDR3 bases are TGTGCCAGTAAGGTTGGGACTAGCGTCAATGAGCAGTTCTTC. Combining the CDR3 with reference TRBV19 and TRBJ2-1 gives the whole variable domain DGGITQSPKYLFRKEGQNVTLSCEQNLNHDAMYWYRQDPGQGLRLIYYSQIVNDFQKGDIAEGYSVSREKKESFPLTVTSAQKNPTAFYLCASKVGTSVNEQFFGPGTRLTVL.

The J gene is TRBJ2-5, the V gene TRBV5-1; a possible D gene is TRBD1 (5 bases). Trimming shortened V by 2 bases and J by 0 bases, and 11 bases separated the two germline ends. The CDR3 totals 15 residues. The germline V gene has CDR1 SGHRS and CDR2 YFSETQ. The CDR3 region is CASSFLGADQETQYF. For the CDR3, the DNA is TGCGCCAGCAGCTTCCTTGGGGCAGACCAAGAGACCCAGTACTTC.

This clone came up a few times. The rearrangement uses TRBV28 and TRBJ2-6; no firm D call. This CDR3 has 15 amino acids. The V end lost 6 bases, the J end lost 1 base, and 10 bases lay between the germline ends. From germline, CDR1 is MDHEN and CDR2 SYDVKM. The CDR3 reads CASSPPGSGANVLTF. The CDR3 nucleotides read TGTGCCAGCAGCCCACCAGGATCTGGGGCCAACGTCCTGACTTTC.